A selection of T cell receptor beta chains follows, all from one sample in a study of cytomegalovirus exposure and HLA in healthy donors. Assay: immunoSEQ multiplex PCR; the TCRdb copy retains only in-frame clones and omits some. The sample comprises 130,000 to 150,000 clones, roughly nine tenths of which are singletons, and approximately 10% rests with the top ten. The sample comprised PBMCs. The receptor set was obtained from a woman between 18 and 29 years old in good health and CMV-seropositive. CDR3s include the opening cysteine and the closing phenylalanine or tryptophan.

J: TRBJ2-3; length: 18; V: TRBV4-3; CDR3: CASSLGTSGGGVADTQYF
J: TRBJ2-3; length: 16; V: TRBV9; CDR3: CASSVFSGATTDTQYF
J: TRBJ1-4; length: 16; V: TRBV7-2; CDR3: CASSRLDPAFSEKLFF
J: TRBJ1-1; length: 17; V: TRBV27; CDR3: CASSLYPRGAVNTEAFF
J: TRBJ1-4; length: 16; V: TRBV28; CDR3: CASSLGRTGSNEKLFF
J: TRBJ2-3; length: 16; V: TRBV29-1; CDR3: CSVYQGLAGGTDTQYF
J: TRBJ2-3; length: 14; V: TRBV4-2; CDR3: CASQSGGGTDTQYF
J: TRBJ1-3; length: 14; V: TRBV7-9; CDR3: CASSRLISGNTIYF
J: TRBJ1-4; length: 15; V: TRBV9; CDR3: CASSVQGAREDKLFF
J: TRBJ2-3; length: 15; V: TRBV9; CDR3: CASSVSGGGPDTQYF
J: TRBJ1-5; length: 15; V: TRBV19; CDR3: CASSNFPETDQPQHF
J: TRBJ2-7; length: 12; V: TRBV18; CDR3: CASSPTTYEQYF
J: TRBJ2-5; length: 13; V: TRBV4-3; CDR3: CASSQDVLGTQYF
J: TRBJ1-2; length: 12; V: TRBV30; CDR3: CAWRRGTYGYTF
J: TRBJ2-7; length: 15; V: TRBV11-2; CDR3: CASRPGTGGPDEQYF
J: TRBJ1-6; length: 19; V: TRBV28; CDR3: CASSLESWGPSSYNSPLHF
J: TRBJ1-5; length: 16; V: TRBV28; CDR3: CASNLGGRVEDQPQHF
J: TRBJ2-3; length: 14; V: TRBV5-1; CDR3: CASSGGASTDTQYF
J: TRBJ2-7; length: 15; V: TRBV28; CDR3: CASSQGQGGTYEQYF
J: TRBJ1-2; length: 15; V: TRBV6-1; CDR3: CASKEVSSANYGYTF
J: TRBJ2-4; length: 18; V: TRBV18; CDR3: CASSPIIGTGLTKNIQYF
J: TRBJ1-1; length: 16; V: TRBV11-2; CDR3: CASSLDRGIGNTEAFF
J: TRBJ2-3; length: 16; V: TRBV9; CDR3: CASSVTGQLGTDTQYF
J: TRBJ2-7; length: 13; V: TRBV5-1; CDR3: CASSWTSGYEQYF
J: TRBJ2-7; length: 16; V: TRBV27; CDR3: CASSLSLAISLREQYF
J: TRBJ1-2; length: 14; V: TRBV5-1; CDR3: CASSLVQGGYGYTF
J: TRBJ1-1; length: 14; V: TRBV10-1; CDR3: CASSELRQGTEAFF
J: TRBJ1-5; length: 14; V: TRBV28; CDR3: CASSATGPGRPQHF
J: TRBJ2-7; length: 13; V: TRBV21-1; CDR3: CARTSGSSYEQYF
J: TRBJ2-1; length: 14; V: TRBV29-1; CDR3: CSTRARSSYNEQFF
J: TRBJ1-6; length: 13; V: TRBV7-3; CDR3: CASSLDRDSPLHF
J: TRBJ2-7; length: 16; V: TRBV6-5; CDR3: CASSYRGQTYPYEQYF
J: TRBJ2-1; length: 15; V: TRBV7-9; CDR3: CASSFRDSLYNEQFF